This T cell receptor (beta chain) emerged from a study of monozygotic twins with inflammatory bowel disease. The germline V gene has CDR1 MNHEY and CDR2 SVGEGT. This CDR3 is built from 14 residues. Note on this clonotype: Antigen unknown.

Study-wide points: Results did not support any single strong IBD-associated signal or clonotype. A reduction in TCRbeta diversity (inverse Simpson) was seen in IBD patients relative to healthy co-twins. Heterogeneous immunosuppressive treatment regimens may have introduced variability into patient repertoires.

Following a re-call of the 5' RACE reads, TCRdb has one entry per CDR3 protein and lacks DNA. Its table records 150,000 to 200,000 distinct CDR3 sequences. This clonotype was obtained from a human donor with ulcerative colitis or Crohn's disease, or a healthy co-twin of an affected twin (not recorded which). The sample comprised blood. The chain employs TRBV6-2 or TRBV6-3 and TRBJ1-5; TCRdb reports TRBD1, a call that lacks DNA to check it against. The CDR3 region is CASRPWGRFEPQHF.